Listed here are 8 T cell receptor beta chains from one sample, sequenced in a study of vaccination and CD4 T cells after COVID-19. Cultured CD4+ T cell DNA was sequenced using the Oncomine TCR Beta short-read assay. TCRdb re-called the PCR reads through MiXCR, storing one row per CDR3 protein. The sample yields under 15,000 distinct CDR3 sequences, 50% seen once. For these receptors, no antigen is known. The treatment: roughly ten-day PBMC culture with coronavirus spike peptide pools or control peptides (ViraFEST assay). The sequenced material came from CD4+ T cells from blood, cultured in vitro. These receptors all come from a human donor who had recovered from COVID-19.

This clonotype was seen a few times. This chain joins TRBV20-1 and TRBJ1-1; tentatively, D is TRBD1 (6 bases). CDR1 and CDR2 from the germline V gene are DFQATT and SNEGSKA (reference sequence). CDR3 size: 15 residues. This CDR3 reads CSCRSRNRENTEAFF. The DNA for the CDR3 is TGCAGCTGCAGGTCACGGAACAGGGAGAACACTGAAGCTTTCTTT.

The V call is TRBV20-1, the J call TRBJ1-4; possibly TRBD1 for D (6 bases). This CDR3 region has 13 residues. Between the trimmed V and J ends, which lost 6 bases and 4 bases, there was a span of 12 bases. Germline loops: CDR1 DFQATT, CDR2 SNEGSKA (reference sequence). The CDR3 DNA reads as TGCAGTGCCATTACAGGGAATAATGAAAAACTGTTTTTT. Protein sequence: CSAITGNNEKLFF.

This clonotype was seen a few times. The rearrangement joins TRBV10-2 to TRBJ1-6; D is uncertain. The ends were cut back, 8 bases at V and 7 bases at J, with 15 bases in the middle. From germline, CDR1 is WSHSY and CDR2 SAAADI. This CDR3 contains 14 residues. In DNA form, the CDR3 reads TGCGCCAGCTCCCGGGGTCTGGGCAATTCACCCCTCCACTTT. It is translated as CASSRGLGNSPLHF.

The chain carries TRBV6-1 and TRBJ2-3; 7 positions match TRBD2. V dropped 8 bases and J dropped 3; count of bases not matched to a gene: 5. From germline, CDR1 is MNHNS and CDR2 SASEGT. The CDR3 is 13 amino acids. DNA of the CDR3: TGTGCCAGCGCCCACGGGGGGACAGATACGCAGTATTTT. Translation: CASAHGGTDTQYF.

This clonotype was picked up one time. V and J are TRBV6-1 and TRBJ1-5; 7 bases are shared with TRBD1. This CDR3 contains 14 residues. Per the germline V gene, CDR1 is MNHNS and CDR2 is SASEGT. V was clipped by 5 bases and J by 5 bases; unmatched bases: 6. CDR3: CASSRDREYQPQHF. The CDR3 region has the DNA TGTGCCAGCAGTCGAGACAGGGAATATCAGCCCCAGCATTTT.

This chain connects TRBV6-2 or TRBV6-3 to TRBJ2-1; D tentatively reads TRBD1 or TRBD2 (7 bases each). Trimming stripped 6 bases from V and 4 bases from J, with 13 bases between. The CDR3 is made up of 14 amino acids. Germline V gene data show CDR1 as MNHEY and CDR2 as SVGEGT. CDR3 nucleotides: TGTGCCAGCAGCCAGGGGGGGGTATACAATGAGCAGTTCTTC. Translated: CASSQGGVYNEQFF.

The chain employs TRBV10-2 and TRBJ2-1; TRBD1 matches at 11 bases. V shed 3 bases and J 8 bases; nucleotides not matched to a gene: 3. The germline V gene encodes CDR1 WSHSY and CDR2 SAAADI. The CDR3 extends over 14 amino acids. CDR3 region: CASSDRGQGDEQFF. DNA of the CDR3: TGCGCCAGCAGTGATAGGGGACAGGGGGATGAGCAGTTCTTC.

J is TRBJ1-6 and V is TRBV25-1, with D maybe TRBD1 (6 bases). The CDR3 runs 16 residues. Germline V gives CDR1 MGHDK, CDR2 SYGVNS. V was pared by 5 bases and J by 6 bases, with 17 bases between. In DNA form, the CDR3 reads TGTGCCAGCAGTCAAACCAGGACAGAGTTTAATTCACCCCTCCACTTT. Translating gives CASSQTRTEFNSPLHF. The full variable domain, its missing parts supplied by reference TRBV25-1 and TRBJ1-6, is EADIYQTPRYLVIGTGKKITLECSQTMGHDKMYWYQQDPGMELHLIHYSYGVNSTEKGDLSSESTVSRIRTEHFPLTLESARPSHTSQYLCASSQTRTEFNSPLHFGNGTRLTVT.